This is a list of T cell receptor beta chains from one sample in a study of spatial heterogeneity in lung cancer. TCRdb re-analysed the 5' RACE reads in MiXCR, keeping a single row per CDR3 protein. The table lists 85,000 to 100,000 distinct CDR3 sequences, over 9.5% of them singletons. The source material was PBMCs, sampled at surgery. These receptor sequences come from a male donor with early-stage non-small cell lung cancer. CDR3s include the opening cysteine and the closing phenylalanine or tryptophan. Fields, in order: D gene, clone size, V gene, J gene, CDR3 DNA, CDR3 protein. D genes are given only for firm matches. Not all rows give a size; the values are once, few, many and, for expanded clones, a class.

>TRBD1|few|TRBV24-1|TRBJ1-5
TGTGCCACCAGTGTTTGGACAGGTGGCAATCAGCCCCAGCATTTT
CATSVWTGGNQPQHF
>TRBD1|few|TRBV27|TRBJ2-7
TGTGCCAGCAGTCCCCGGGACAGGGAGGACGAGCAGTACTTC
CASSPRDREDEQYF
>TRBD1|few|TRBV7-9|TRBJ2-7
TGTGCCAGCAGCCCCCACCGTCTGGGACAGGGGAACGAGCAGTACTTC
CASSPHRLGQGNEQYF
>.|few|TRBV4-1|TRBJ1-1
TGCGCCAGCAGCCAACCACAGACTGAAGCTTTCTTT
CASSQPQTEAFF
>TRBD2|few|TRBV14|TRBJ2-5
TGTGCCAGCAGCCAAGGACTAGCGGACCAAGAGACCCAGTACTTC
CASSQGLADQETQYF
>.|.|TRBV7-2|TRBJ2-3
TGTGCCAGCAGCTTAGTCCCTGTTAGCACAGATACGCAGTATTTT
CASSLVPVSTDTQYF
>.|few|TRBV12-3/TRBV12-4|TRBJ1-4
TGTGCCAGCAGCCTTCAGGGTGCTGAAAAACTGTTTTTT
CASSLQGAEKLFF
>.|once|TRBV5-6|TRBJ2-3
TGTGCCAGCAGCTTTTATGGGGCACGATGGGATACGCAGTATTTT
CASSFYGARWDTQYF
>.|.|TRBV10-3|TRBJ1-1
TGTGCCATCAGTGATCCGAGAAACACTGAAGCTTTCTTT
CAISDPRNTEAFF
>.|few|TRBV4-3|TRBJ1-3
TGCGCCAGCAGCCAAGACATCGGGCCCATCCCTGGAAACACCATATATTTT
CASSQDIGPIPGNTIYF
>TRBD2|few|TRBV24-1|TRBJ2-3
TGTGCCACCAGTTTAGGCGGGGGAAGCACAGATACGCAGTATTTT
CATSLGGGSTDTQYF
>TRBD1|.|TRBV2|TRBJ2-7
TGTGCCAGCTTGGGGGGAACCGGGACAGGGATGGAGTACTTC
CASLGGTGTGMEYF
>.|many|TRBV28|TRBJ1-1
TGTGCCAGCAGTTTTTTTCAGGGAGGATTTGGGACTGAAGCTTTCTTT
CASSFFQGGFGTEAFF